A selection of T cell receptor beta chains follows, all from one sample in a study of Ad26.COV2.S vaccination and SARS-CoV-2 variants. Profiled with immunoSEQ multiplex PCR; TCRdb holds only in-frame clones, not every one. Among 450,000 to 550,000 clones listed, roughly nine tenths were seen once. The sample in question was peripheral blood, obtained in a trial of Ad26.COV2.S vaccine versus placebo. Source of these receptors: a person aged 18-65 years who received the Ad26.COV2.S COVID-19 vaccine or a placebo. The CDR3 runs from the conserved cysteine through the conserved F or W. A D gene is named only where the DNA matches it firmly. Expanded clones are given a class, and other clones once, few, many or no size at all.

d_call: NA
v_call: TRBV7-9
clone_size: NA
j_call: TRBJ2-2
cdr3_aa: CASSPRTETGELFF
cdr3_nt: TGTGCCAGCAGCCCCCGTACAGAAACCGGGGAGCTGTTTTTT

d_call: TRBD1
v_call: TRBV27
clone_size: NA
j_call: TRBJ2-7
cdr3_aa: CASSWGQGLTYEQYF
cdr3_nt: TGTGCCAGCAGTTGGGGACAGGGATTGACCTACGAGCAGTACTTC

d_call: NA
v_call: TRBV6-5
clone_size: NA
j_call: TRBJ2-7
cdr3_aa: CASNPGPSYPYEQYF
cdr3_nt: TGTGCCAGCAACCCAGGACCGTCTTACCCCTACGAGCAGTACTTC

d_call: NA
v_call: TRBV11-2
clone_size: NA
j_call: TRBJ1-2
cdr3_aa: CASSGRAYGYTF
cdr3_nt: TGTGCCAGCAGCGGCAGGGCATATGGCTACACCTTC

d_call: TRBD1
v_call: TRBV27
clone_size: NA
j_call: TRBJ1-6
cdr3_aa: CASSPRDSQGYNSPLHF
cdr3_nt: TGTGCCAGCAGTCCGCGGGACAGCCAGGGCTATAATTCACCCCTCCACTTT

d_call: NA
v_call: TRBV7-8
clone_size: NA
j_call: TRBJ2-5
cdr3_aa: CASSSGQQETQYF
cdr3_nt: TGTGCCAGCAGTTCAGGACAGCAAGAGACCCAGTACTTC

d_call: NA
v_call: TRBV30
clone_size: NA
j_call: TRBJ1-5
cdr3_aa: CAWNLGSNQPQHF
cdr3_nt: TGTGCCTGGAACCTGGGTAGCAATCAGCCCCAGCATTTT

d_call: TRBD2
v_call: TRBV27
clone_size: NA
j_call: TRBJ2-1
cdr3_aa: CASSLLLGLANEQFF
cdr3_nt: TGTGCCAGCAGTTTGTTGTTGGGACTAGCGAATGAGCAGTTCTTC

d_call: TRBD1
v_call: TRBV23-1
clone_size: NA
j_call: TRBJ2-4
cdr3_aa: CASSQYLQGVKNIQYF
cdr3_nt: TGCGCCAGCAGTCAATACCTACAGGGGGTAAAAAACATTCAGTACTTC

d_call: TRBD2
v_call: TRBV28
clone_size: few
j_call: TRBJ2-7
cdr3_aa: CASSRTSGNYEQYF
cdr3_nt: TGTGCCAGCAGTAGGACTAGCGGGAACTACGAGCAGTACTTC

d_call: NA
v_call: TRBV6-2/TRBV6-3
clone_size: NA
j_call: TRBJ2-3
cdr3_aa: CASSYTQARDTQYF
cdr3_nt: TGTGCCAGCAGTTACACGCAGGCCCGAGATACGCAGTATTTT

d_call: NA
v_call: TRBV5-1
clone_size: NA
j_call: TRBJ1-2
cdr3_aa: CASSLAGPPARGGYTF
cdr3_nt: TGCGCCAGCAGCTTGGCCGGACCTCCAGCCCGGGGCGGCTACACCTTC

d_call: TRBD2
v_call: TRBV18
clone_size: NA
j_call: TRBJ2-1
cdr3_aa: CASSLPSGRGNEQFF
cdr3_nt: TGTGCCAGCTCACTTCCTAGCGGGAGAGGAAATGAGCAGTTCTTC

d_call: NA
v_call: TRBV7-9
clone_size: NA
j_call: TRBJ1-2
cdr3_aa: CASSRQNTGYTF
cdr3_nt: TGTGCCAGCAGCCGCCAGAACACTGGCTACACCTTC

d_call: NA
v_call: TRBV30
clone_size: NA
j_call: TRBJ1-2
cdr3_aa: CAWSRTRGYTF
cdr3_nt: TGTGCCTGGAGTCGAACCCGAGGCTACACCTTC

d_call: NA
v_call: TRBV27
clone_size: NA
j_call: TRBJ1-4
cdr3_aa: CASSSGMEGLGEKLFF
cdr3_nt: TGTGCCAGCAGTTCTGGAATGGAGGGCCTTGGGGAAAAACTGTTTTTT

d_call: TRBD1
v_call: TRBV18
clone_size: NA
j_call: TRBJ2-7
cdr3_aa: CASSPLTGQTFSSYEQYF
cdr3_nt: TGTGCCAGCTCACCTCTTACGGGACAGACCTTTAGCTCCTACGAGCAGTACTTC

d_call: NA
v_call: TRBV2
clone_size: NA
j_call: TRBJ1-1
cdr3_aa: CASTGDRLEAFF
cdr3_nt: TGTGCCAGCACCGGCGACAGGCTTGAAGCTTTCTTT

d_call: TRBD1
v_call: TRBV12-3/TRBV12-4
clone_size: NA
j_call: TRBJ2-7
cdr3_aa: CASRGTGTYEQYF
cdr3_nt: TGTGCCAGCAGGGGGACAGGGACCTACGAGCAGTACTTC

d_call: NA
v_call: TRBV5-4
clone_size: NA
j_call: TRBJ2-3
cdr3_aa: CASKWGRDLTHTDTQYF
cdr3_nt: TGTGCCAGCAAATGGGGACGGGACCTTACCCACACAGATACGCAGTATTTT

d_call: NA
v_call: TRBV5-6
clone_size: once
j_call: TRBJ1-6
cdr3_aa: CASSLLLSPLHF
cdr3_nt: TGTGCCAGCAGCTTGTTACTTTCACCCCTCCACTTT

d_call: NA
v_call: TRBV3-1/TRBV3-2
clone_size: NA
j_call: TRBJ2-7
cdr3_aa: CASSQMVADLSEQYF
cdr3_nt: TGTGCCAGCAGTCAGATGGTGGCGGACCTCAGCGAGCAGTACTTC

d_call: NA
v_call: TRBV18
clone_size: NA
j_call: TRBJ1-1
cdr3_aa: CASSPHTEAIEAFF
cdr3_nt: TGTGCCAGCTCACCACACACAGAGGCAATTGAAGCTTTCTTT

d_call: NA
v_call: TRBV27
clone_size: NA
j_call: TRBJ2-1
cdr3_aa: CASSPHTNNEQFF
cdr3_nt: TGTGCCAGCAGCCCACACACGAACAATGAGCAGTTCTTC

d_call: NA
v_call: TRBV12-3/TRBV12-4
clone_size: NA
j_call: TRBJ2-7
cdr3_aa: CASSLSQLHEQYF
cdr3_nt: TGTGCCAGCAGTTTATCCCAATTGCACGAGCAGTACTTC

d_call: NA
v_call: TRBV2
clone_size: NA
j_call: TRBJ2-5
cdr3_aa: CASRVDGETQYF
cdr3_nt: TGTGCCAGCAGAGTAGACGGGGAGACCCAGTACTTC

d_call: TRBD1
v_call: TRBV3-1/TRBV3-2
clone_size: NA
j_call: TRBJ2-5
cdr3_aa: CAIGERQGETQYF
cdr3_nt: TGTGCCATCGGGGAACGACAGGGGGAGACCCAGTACTTC

d_call: NA
v_call: TRBV15
clone_size: NA
j_call: TRBJ2-7
cdr3_aa: CATSRAGTHRYEQYF
cdr3_nt: TGTGCCACCAGCAGGGCAGGGACCCATCGCTACGAGCAGTACTTC

d_call: TRBD1
v_call: TRBV19
clone_size: NA
j_call: TRBJ1-1
cdr3_aa: CASQYSGGRAHMNTEAFF
cdr3_nt: TGTGCCAGTCAGTACTCAGGGGGCAGGGCCCACATGAACACTGAAGCTTTCTTT

d_call: NA
v_call: TRBV5-4
clone_size: NA
j_call: TRBJ1-4
cdr3_aa: CASSLVAGEKLFF
cdr3_nt: TGTGCCAGCAGCTTGGTGGCAGGTGAAAAACTGTTTTTT

d_call: NA
v_call: TRBV30
clone_size: NA
j_call: TRBJ1-2
cdr3_aa: CAWSVIPGGVGESGYTF
cdr3_nt: TGTGCCTGGAGTGTAATCCCTGGGGGGGTCGGGGAGTCTGGCTACACCTTC

d_call: NA
v_call: TRBV5-1
clone_size: NA
j_call: TRBJ2-3
cdr3_aa: CASSLISGRSTDTQYF
cdr3_nt: TGCGCCAGCAGCTTGATTAGCGGAAGAAGCACAGATACGCAGTATTTT

d_call: TRBD2
v_call: TRBV28
clone_size: NA
j_call: TRBJ2-1
cdr3_aa: CASSSSGSLVHEQFF
cdr3_nt: TGTGCCAGCAGTTCTAGCGGGAGCTTGGTCCATGAGCAGTTCTTC

d_call: TRBD1
v_call: TRBV11-2
clone_size: NA
j_call: TRBJ2-5
cdr3_aa: CASSLAGGRVETQYF
cdr3_nt: TGTGCCAGCAGCTTAGCAGGGGGCAGGGTTGAGACCCAGTACTTC

d_call: NA
v_call: TRBV28
clone_size: NA
j_call: TRBJ2-1
cdr3_aa: CASSPLGSGYYNEQFF
cdr3_nt: TGTGCCAGCAGTCCCCTCGGATCGGGATACTACAATGAGCAGTTCTTC

d_call: TRBD2
v_call: TRBV5-1
clone_size: once
j_call: TRBJ2-1
cdr3_aa: CASRTSGGSYNEQFF
cdr3_nt: TGCGCCAGCAGGACTAGCGGGGGTTCATACAATGAGCAGTTCTTC

d_call: NA
v_call: TRBV5-1
clone_size: NA
j_call: TRBJ2-5
cdr3_aa: CASSRGQETQYF
cdr3_nt: TGCGCCAGCAGCAGGGGTCAAGAGACCCAGTACTTC

d_call: NA
v_call: TRBV24-1
clone_size: NA
j_call: TRBJ1-5
cdr3_aa: CATSDGDQPQHF
cdr3_nt: TGTGCCACCAGTGACGGGGATCAGCCCCAGCATTTT

d_call: TRBD1
v_call: TRBV7-3
clone_size: NA
j_call: TRBJ2-6
cdr3_aa: CASSLGTGRSSGANVLTF
cdr3_nt: TGTGCCAGCAGCTTAGGGACAGGGCGCAGCTCTGGGGCCAACGTCCTGACTTTC

d_call: NA
v_call: TRBV14
clone_size: NA
j_call: TRBJ1-1
cdr3_aa: CASSQVDRTGRAFF
cdr3_nt: TGTGCCAGCAGCCAAGTGGACAGAACGGGGAGAGCTTTCTTT

d_call: NA
v_call: TRBV7-3
clone_size: NA
j_call: TRBJ2-7
cdr3_aa: CASSLWGGGEQYF
cdr3_nt: TGTGCCAGCAGCTTATGGGGTGGGGGCGAGCAGTACTTC

d_call: NA
v_call: TRBV6-5
clone_size: NA
j_call: TRBJ2-7
cdr3_aa: CASRQTGAYEQYF
cdr3_nt: TGTGCCAGCAGACAGACGGGGGCCTACGAGCAGTACTTC

d_call: TRBD2
v_call: TRBV7-9
clone_size: NA
j_call: TRBJ2-7
cdr3_aa: CASSLNLAGVDEQYF
cdr3_nt: TGTGCCAGCAGCTTAAACCTAGCGGGAGTTGACGAGCAGTACTTC

d_call: NA
v_call: TRBV13
clone_size: NA
j_call: TRBJ2-1
cdr3_aa: CASKVSSVGEQFF
cdr3_nt: TGTGCCAGCAAGGTTTCTAGCGTGGGCGAGCAGTTCTTC

d_call: NA
v_call: TRBV7-9
clone_size: NA
j_call: TRBJ2-6
cdr3_aa: CASSSTSPGANVLTF
cdr3_nt: TGTGCCAGCAGCTCGACATCTCCTGGGGCCAACGTCCTGACTTTC

d_call: NA
v_call: TRBV15
clone_size: NA
j_call: TRBJ2-7
cdr3_aa: CATSSQDRSEQYF
cdr3_nt: TGTGCCACCAGCAGTCAGGACAGAAGCGAGCAGTACTTC

d_call: TRBD1
v_call: TRBV6-6
clone_size: NA
j_call: TRBJ1-1
cdr3_aa: CAIVGQPNTEAFF
cdr3_nt: TGTGCCATCGTGGGACAGCCGAACACTGAAGCTTTCTTT

d_call: NA
v_call: TRBV19
clone_size: NA
j_call: TRBJ2-3
cdr3_aa: CASRDLYGTDTQYF
cdr3_nt: TGTGCCAGCCGGGACTTGTACGGAACAGATACGCAGTATTTT